The present T cell receptor beta chain was sequenced within a study of neoadjuvant nivolumab and ipilimumab in lung cancer. V was clipped by 2 bases and J by 1 base, with 8 bases between them. Germline-derived CDR1 and CDR2 are MGHRA and YSYEKL. There are 15 residues in the CDR3. Sequencing used immunoSEQ multiplex PCR; TCRdb keeps in-frame clones, though not all of them. Of around 7,300 clones in the sample, around 85% were seen once. There are a few counts of this clone. The receptor was isolated from an adult with non-small cell lung cancer. The sample in question was tumor tissue, obtained after neoadjuvant nivolumab, alone or with ipilimumab, at or shortly before surgery. The rearrangement uses TRBV4-1 and TRBJ2-2, with D unclear. CDR3 loop: CASSQRTGNTGELFF. In nucleotides, the CDR3 is TGCGCCAGCAGCCAACGGACGGGGAACACCGGGGAGCTGTTTTTT.